The 22 T cell receptor beta chains in this list originate from one sample, sequenced in a study of regulatory T cells in long-lasting Graves disease. Arm-PCR of CDR3 regions with iRepertoire HTBI primers generated TCR beta libraries. TCRdb ran MiXCR on the multiplex PCR reads and lists one entry per CDR3 protein. The table shows about 450,000 distinct CDR3 sequences, with 16% occurring only once. Stated time point: newly diagnosed GD, antithyroid drugs for less than 3 months. RNA extracted from PBMCs served as the sequencing template. These same data were also listed under a study on T cells in Graves' hyperthyroidism and ophthalmopathy.

The input for sequencing was peripheral blood mononuclear cells (PBMCs), taken at new diagnosis, from a patient treated with antithyroid drugs. These TCRs come from a woman aged 25 to 39 with Graves disease.

DNA of the CDR3: TGTGCCAGCAGCATAACAGGGTCTCCAAATTCAGATACGCAGTATTTT. It is translated as CASSITGSPNSDTQYF. The V call is TRBV7-2, the J call TRBJ2-3; weak D call: TRBD1 (6 bases). The CDR3 is 16 amino acids. V was clipped by 5 bases and J by 4 bases, with 19 bases between them. CDR1 and CDR2 (germline): SGHTA, FQGNSA.

This clonotype was recorded at least ten times. The V and J genes are TRBV9 and TRBJ2-1, with TRBD2 matching over 9 bases. The CDR3 loop spans 15 amino acids. Looked up from germline, CDR1 is SGDLS and CDR2 is YYNGEE. Trimming cost V 2 bases and J 7 bases; bases outside gene matches: 7. CDR3 bases: TGTGCCAGCAGCGTCTCTAGCGGGATAAGGAATGAGCAGTTCTTC. Protein sequence: CASSVSSGIRNEQFF.

The chain joins TRBV4-3 to TRBJ1-6, with 7 bases matching TRBD1. V was clipped by 4 bases and J by 5 bases; unmatched bases: 8. The germline CDR1 and CDR2 sequences are LGHNA and YSLEER. The CDR3 length is 16 residues. This CDR3 is CASSPSGTANNSPLHF. The CDR3 DNA follows: TGCGCCAGCAGCCCAAGCGGGACAGCTAATAATTCACCCCTCCACTTT.

There are many counts of this clonotype. The gene calls are TRBV30 and TRBJ2-1; D is unresolved. There are 15 residues in the CDR3. Germline assignment: CDR1 GTSNPN and CDR2 SVGIG (reference sequence). The V end was cut by 0 bases, the J end by 0 bases, with 9 bases between. In DNA form, the CDR3 reads TGTGCCTGGAGTGTGATCGCAAGCTCCTACAATGAGCAGTTCTTC. Protein: CAWSVIASSYNEQFF.

This chain connects TRBV15 to TRBJ2-2; the match to TRBD1 covers 8 bases. Per germline, CDR1 LNHNV and CDR2 YYDKDF (reference sequence). This CDR3 contains 15 residues. J gave up 4 bases and V 5 bases, and 6 bases lay outside the gene matches. Written as DNA, the CDR3 is TGTGCCACCAGCCTAGACAGGGGAGGCACCGGGGAGCTGTTTTTT. Translated: CATSLDRGGTGELFF.

This clonotype occurred many times. The chain has TRBV27 and TRBJ2-5; possibly TRBD2 for D (5 bases). The CDR3 is made up of 17 amino acids. The germline gives CDR1 MNHEY, CDR2 SMNVEV (reference sequence). Trimming took 5 bases from V and 5 from J, leaving 24 bases between them. The CDR3: CASSPQPGVSGGETQYF. The DNA of the CDR3 is TGTGCCAGCAGTCCCCAGCCCGGAGTGAGCGGCGGGGAGACCCAGTACTTC.

This clonotype was recorded many times. This rearrangement joins TRBV3-1 to TRBJ2-1; 7 bases match TRBD2. The V and J ends lost 1 base and 9 bases, in that order; junction bases with no gene match: 12. Germline V gives CDR1 LGHDT, CDR2 YNNKEL (reference sequence). The CDR3 is 16 amino acids. Here the CDR3 DNA reads TGTGCCAGCAGCCAAGTACCACCTAGCGGCGGTGGTGAGCAGTTCTTC. Its protein is CASSQVPPSGGGEQFF.

In this sample, this clonotype turned up a few times. The chain uses TRBV5-1 and TRBJ2-5, with TRBD2 as a possible D gene (7 bases). Germline CDR1 is SGHRS and CDR2 is YFSETQ. The CDR3 extends over 17 amino acids. Trimming took off 1 base at V and 5 bases at J, with 21 bases between the two ends. CDR3: CASSLFGGLGSRETQYF. The DNA of the CDR3 is TGCGCCAGCAGCTTGTTCGGGGGGCTTGGGTCTCGTGAGACCCAGTACTTC.

This clonotype was observed a few times. The chain links TRBV6-1 to TRBJ2-2; D is uncertain. The germline CDR1 and CDR2 sequences are MNHNS and SASEGT. The germline V and J ends were trimmed by 2 bases and 3 bases, with 1 base remaining between them. The CDR3 has 12 residues. The DNA of the CDR3 is TGTGCCAGCAGTGAACACACCGGGGAGCTGTTTTTT. Translated, it gives CASSEHTGELFF.

The rearrangement joins TRBV19 to TRBJ1-2; D is unresolved. CDR1 and CDR2 from the germline V gene are LNHDA and SQIVND (reference sequence). The CDR3 contains 14 residues. V was shortened by 5 bases and J by 5 bases, with 15 bases between the two germline ends. Written as DNA, the CDR3 is TGTGCCAGTAGTCAGGTCAGACCTCCGTATGGCTACACCTTC. As protein: CASSQVRPPYGYTF.

This clonotype was counted many times. This chain uses TRBV24-1 with TRBJ1-1, with D unclear. This CDR3 is 15 amino acids long. Trimming shortened V by 4 bases and J by 2 bases, and 13 bases separated the two germline ends. The germline V gene encodes CDR1 KGHDR and CDR2 SFDVKD. CDR3 in DNA: TGTGCCACCAGTGACCCCCGGGCGGGCAACACTGAAGCTTTCTTT. Protein product: CATSDPRAGNTEAFF.

The chain has TRBV4-3 and TRBJ1-1, with D possibly TRBD1 on 6 matching bases. V was cut by 1 base and J by 0 bases, with 18 bases left in between. The CDR3 spans 18 residues. Germline V gives CDR1 LGHNA, CDR2 YSLEER. DNA of the CDR3: TGCGCCAGCAGCCAAGTGGCCGGCGGGGGGCCTATGAACACTGAAGCTTTCTTT. Protein product: CASSQVAGGGPMNTEAFF.

This clonotype was seen repeatedly, ten times or more. This chain links TRBV11-2 with TRBJ2-2, with 8 bases identical to TRBD2. V was pared by 6 bases and J by 1 base, with 10 bases of the junction left unmatched. Germline V gene lookup returns CDR1 SGHAT and CDR2 FQNNGV. The CDR3 spans 17 residues. This chain's CDR3 is CASRRPGGRLNTGELFF. CDR3 DNA sequence: TGTGCCAGCAGGAGGCCGGGCGGGAGGCTGAACACCGGGGAGCTGTTTTTT.

This clonotype showed up just a few times. V gene TRBV2 combines with J gene TRBJ2-1, with D unresolved. CDR1 and CDR2 (germline): SNHLY, FYNNEI. The CDR3 spans 14 residues. The ends were cut back, 2 bases at V and 0 bases at J, with 5 bases in the middle. CDR3 sequence (DNA): TGTGCCAGCAGTGAATGGGACTCCTACAATGAGCAGTTCTTC. Encoded protein: CASSEWDSYNEQFF.

This clonotype has a count of ten or more. A read error may account for a junction end that differs from germline. The CDR3 is CASSPWPAQETQYF. The DNA of the CDR3 is TGTGCTAGCAGCCCCTGGCCAGCGCAAGAGACCCAGTACTTC. The J gene is TRBJ2-5, the V gene TRBV7-7; D gene ambiguous. Germline V lookup: CDR1 SSHAT, CDR2 FNYEAQ (reference sequence). This CDR3 contains 14 residues.

To note about this clonotype: This likely came from a read error, as a far larger clone is one base away. The chain recombines TRBV30 with TRBJ2-4; no clear D. The germline V gene has CDR1 GTSNPN and CDR2 SVGIG (reference sequence). CDR3 length: 12 amino acids. The CDR3 sequence: CARSVGRQASLF. The CDR3 region has the DNA TGTGCCCGGAGTGTTGGACGTCAGGCCTCCCTCTTC.

As to this clonotype: This may stem from a read error, because a much larger clone lies one nucleotide away. The chain uses TRBV28 and TRBJ1-2; perhaps TRBD1 as D (5 bases). The length of the CDR3 is 16 residues. CDR1 MDHEN and CDR2 SYDVKM come from the germline V gene. The CDR3 sequence: CASSSSPGGVNYCYTF. CDR3 DNA sequence: TGTGCCAGCAGTTCCAGTCCGGGGGGGGTTAACTATTGCTACACCTTC.

Many counts were recorded for this clonotype. J is TRBJ2-1 and V is TRBV20-1, with a tentative D call TRBD2 (6 bases). The germline V gene has CDR1 DFQATT and CDR2 SNEGSKA (reference sequence). The V end was cut by 5 bases, the J end by 15 bases, with 20 bases between. CDR3 length: 12 amino acids. DNA of the CDR3: TGCAGTGCTGTTTCGACTAGTTCGGATCGGTTCTTC. It codes for CSAVSTSSDRFF.

Many counts were recorded for this clonotype. The gene calls are TRBV2 and TRBJ2-7, with D possibly matching TRBD1 (6 bases). Trimming pared 9 bases from V and 3 bases from J, leaving 15 bases between. The CDR3 length is 13 residues. Germline V lookup: CDR1 SNHLY, CDR2 FYNNEI. CDR3 bases: TGTGCCAGTCAGACAGGCGGAGGCTACGAGCAGTACTTC. It translates to CASQTGGGYEQYF.

This clonotype came up a few times. This chain uses TRBV19 with TRBJ2-3; possibly TRBD2 for D (5 bases). Trimming removed 6 bases at V and 4 bases at J, with 11 bases between. Germline V gene data show CDR1 as LNHDA and CDR2 as SQIVND (reference sequence). This CDR3 is built from 13 residues. In DNA form, the CDR3 reads TGTGCCAGTAGCCCCCACGGGGCAGATACGCAGTATTTT. As protein: CASSPHGADTQYF. The full variable domain, its missing parts supplied by reference TRBV19 and TRBJ2-3, is DGGITQSPKYLFRKEGQNVTLSCEQNLNHDAMYWYRQDPGQGLRLIYYSQIVNDFQKGDIAEGYSVSREKKESFPLTVTSAQKNPTAFYLCASSPHGADTQYFGPGTRLTVL.

This clonotype occurred many times. The chain uses TRBV2 and TRBJ1-2, with D maybe TRBD1 (6 bases). The CDR3 sequence is 12 residues long. Trimming took off 7 bases at V and 6 bases at J, with 12 bases between the two ends. Germline V gene sequence: CDR1 SNHLY, CDR2 FYNNEI. The chain's CDR3 is CASKRGVDGYTF. The DNA of the CDR3 is TGTGCCAGCAAAAGGGGGGTGGATGGCTACACCTTC.

About this clonotype: A much larger clone lies a single base off, so this may be a read error. This sequence joins TRBV6-5 and TRBJ1-2; 7 nucleotides match TRBD1. CDR3 length: 13 amino acids. CDR1 is MNHEY and CDR2 is SVGAGI in the germline V gene. The CDR3 DNA reads TGTGCCGGCAGCCAAGACAGGGTCGTCGGCTACACCTTC. Protein sequence: CAGSQDRVVGYTF.